Listed below are T cell receptor beta chains from one sample, sequenced in a study of T cells expressing NK-cell markers. TCRdb derives one entry per CDR3 protein from the 5' RACE reads, leaving out DNA. Found here are 350,000 to 400,000 distinct CDR3 sequences; the top ten clones hold approximately 11%. Sequenced material: blood T cells: a sorted CD56 or NKG2C T cell subset, CD4+ or CD8+ T cells, or bulk PBMC T cells (not recorded which). These receptors came from a woman in her 50s in good health. Each CDR3 is given with its conserved first and last residue.

v_gene: TRBV5-1
j_gene: TRBJ2-1
CDR3aa: CASSLGVTVDEQFF

v_gene: TRBV2
j_gene: TRBJ1-2
CDR3aa: CASSLQGAIYGYTF

v_gene: TRBV18
j_gene: TRBJ2-7
CDR3aa: CASSLYAGTGSTPSYEQYF

v_gene: TRBV13
j_gene: TRBJ2-3
CDR3aa: CASSIQGAQDTQYF

v_gene: TRBV12-3/TRBV12-4
j_gene: TRBJ2-2
CDR3aa: CASSFRTSGRARTGELFF

v_gene: TRBV20-1
j_gene: TRBJ2-7
CDR3aa: CSAKLTTSGEQYF

v_gene: TRBV10-1
j_gene: TRBJ2-7
CDR3aa: CASRPQLAGPGEQYF

v_gene: TRBV12-3/TRBV12-4
j_gene: TRBJ2-2
CDR3aa: CASENRGAGELFF

v_gene: TRBV7-3
j_gene: TRBJ1-6
CDR3aa: CASSSGAVGSPLHF

v_gene: TRBV5-1
j_gene: TRBJ2-1
CDR3aa: CASSLGLNEQFF

v_gene: TRBV20-1
j_gene: TRBJ2-5
CDR3aa: CSAFGSLAGKETQYF

v_gene: TRBV7-7
j_gene: TRBJ2-1
CDR3aa: CASSLEGGRDEQFF

v_gene: TRBV5-1
j_gene: TRBJ1-1
CDR3aa: CASSLGIDQEAFF

v_gene: TRBV10-1
j_gene: TRBJ2-1
CDR3aa: CASSGSGIYNEQFF

v_gene: TRBV25-1
j_gene: TRBJ2-1
CDR3aa: CASSTAVGGSGEQFF

v_gene: TRBV5-1
j_gene: TRBJ2-1
CDR3aa: CASSLDGVGSYEQFF

v_gene: TRBV5-1
j_gene: TRBJ2-7
CDR3aa: CASSPFRSRVSNYEQYF

v_gene: TRBV6-6
j_gene: TRBJ2-3
CDR3aa: CASVAGGPADTQYF

v_gene: TRBV6-5
j_gene: TRBJ2-7
CDR3aa: CASRILAGGYEQYF

v_gene: TRBV5-1
j_gene: TRBJ1-1
CDR3aa: CASSDRGLNTEAFF

v_gene: TRBV16
j_gene: TRBJ2-3
CDR3aa: CASSGVEADTQYF

v_gene: TRBV29-1
j_gene: TRBJ1-2
CDR3aa: CSVDVRLPESYGYTF

v_gene: TRBV2
j_gene: TRBJ2-3
CDR3aa: CASSEFERDRTDTQYF

v_gene: TRBV12-3/TRBV12-4
j_gene: TRBJ2-7
CDR3aa: CASSSGLDLYEQYF

v_gene: TRBV20-1
j_gene: TRBJ2-1
CDR3aa: CSARIGTRVYNEQFF

v_gene: TRBV29-1
j_gene: TRBJ1-2
CDR3aa: CSVEDGGGSYTF

v_gene: TRBV7-2
j_gene: TRBJ2-3
CDR3aa: CASSHAGVTDTQYF

v_gene: TRBV5-1
j_gene: TRBJ2-3
CDR3aa: CASSPGRVFFDTQYF

v_gene: TRBV5-6
j_gene: TRBJ2-7
CDR3aa: CASSPESSYEQYF

v_gene: TRBV15
j_gene: TRBJ1-1
CDR3aa: CATSTGQDRTEAFF

v_gene: TRBV19
j_gene: TRBJ1-2
CDR3aa: CARQGAMGYTF